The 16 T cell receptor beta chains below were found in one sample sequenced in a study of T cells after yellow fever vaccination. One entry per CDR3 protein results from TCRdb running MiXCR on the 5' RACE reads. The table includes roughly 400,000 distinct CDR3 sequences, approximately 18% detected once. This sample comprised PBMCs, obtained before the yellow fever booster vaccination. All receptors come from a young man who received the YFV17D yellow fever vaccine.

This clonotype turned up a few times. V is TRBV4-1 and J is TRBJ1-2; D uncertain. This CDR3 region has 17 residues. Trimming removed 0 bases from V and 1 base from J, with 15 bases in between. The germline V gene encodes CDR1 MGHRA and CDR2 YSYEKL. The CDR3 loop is CASSQDLSWALNYGYTF. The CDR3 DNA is TGCGCCAGCAGCCAAGATCTATCGTGGGCCCTTAACTATGGCTACACCTTC.

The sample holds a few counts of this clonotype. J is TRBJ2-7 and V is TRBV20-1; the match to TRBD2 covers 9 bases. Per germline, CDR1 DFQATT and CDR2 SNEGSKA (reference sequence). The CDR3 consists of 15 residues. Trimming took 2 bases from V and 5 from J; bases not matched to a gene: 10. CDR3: CSARSERGVGNEQYF. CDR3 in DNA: TGCAGTGCTAGATCAGAGCGGGGGGTAGGCAACGAGCAGTACTTC.

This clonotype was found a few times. The CDR3 DNA is TGTGCCAGCAGCTTAGCGCTAACTAGATCAGGGGCCAACGTCCTGACTTTC. Translating it yields CASSLALTRSGANVLTF. This chain joins TRBV7-8 and TRBJ2-6; D is possibly TRBD2 (5 bases). V was clipped by 0 bases and J by 4 bases, with 13 bases between them. The CDR3 extends over 17 amino acids. Germline V CDR1 and CDR2: SGHVS, FQNEAQ. The complete variable domain, with remaining parts taken from reference TRBV7-8 and TRBJ2-6, reads GAGVSQSPRYKVAKRGQDVALRCDPISGHVSLFWYQQALGQGPEFLTYFQNEAQLDKSGLPSDRFFAERPEGSVSTLKIQRTQQEDSAVYLCASSLALTRSGANVLTFGAGSRLTVL.

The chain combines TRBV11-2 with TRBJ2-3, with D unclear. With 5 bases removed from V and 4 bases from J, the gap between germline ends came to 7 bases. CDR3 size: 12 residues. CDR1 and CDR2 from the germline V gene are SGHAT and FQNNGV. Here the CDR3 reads CASSPRPDTQYF. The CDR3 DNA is TGTGCCAGCAGCCCTCGCCCAGATACGCAGTATTTT. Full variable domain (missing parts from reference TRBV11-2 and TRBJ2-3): EAGVAQSPRYKIIEKRQSVAFWCNPISGHATLYWYQQILGQGPKLLIQFQNNGVVDDSQLPKDRFSAERLKGVDSTLKIQPAKLEDSAVYLCASSPRPDTQYFGPGTRLTVL.

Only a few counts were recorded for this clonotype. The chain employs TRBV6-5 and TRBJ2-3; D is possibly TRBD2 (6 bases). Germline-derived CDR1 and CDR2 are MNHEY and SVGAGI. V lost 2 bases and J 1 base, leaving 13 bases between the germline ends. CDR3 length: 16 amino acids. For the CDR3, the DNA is TGTGCCAGCAGTTACACAATGTGGGGGGGCACAGATACGCAGTATTTT. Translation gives CASSYTMWGGTDTQYF.

CDR3 bases: TGTGCCAGCAGCTTCGCGGTGGGCAGCGATGGCTACACCTTC. Its translation is CASSFAVGSDGYTF. This chain joins TRBV5-5 and TRBJ1-2; D unresolved. CDR3 length: 14 amino acids. Germline CDR1 is SGHKS and CDR2 is YYEKEE (reference sequence). V lost 2 bases and J lost 6, with 14 bases in between.

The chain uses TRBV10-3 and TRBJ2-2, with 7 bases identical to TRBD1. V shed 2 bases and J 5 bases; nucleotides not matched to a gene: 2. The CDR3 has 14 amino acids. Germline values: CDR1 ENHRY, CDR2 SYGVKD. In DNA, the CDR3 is TGTGCCATCAGTGAGCCGGGACAGACCGGGGAGCTGTTTTTT. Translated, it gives CAISEPGQTGELFF.

The CDR3 region is CASSEAGQLSETQYF. In nucleotides, the CDR3 is TGTGCCAGCAGCGAGGCGGGACAGCTTTCAGAGACCCAGTACTTC. The chain joins TRBV5-4 to TRBJ2-5, with TRBD1 as a possible D gene (7 bases). Germline V gene sequence: CDR1 SGHNT, CDR2 YYREEE (reference sequence). The V and J ends lost 4 bases and 4 bases respectively, with 17 bases between them. The CDR3 sequence is 15 residues long.

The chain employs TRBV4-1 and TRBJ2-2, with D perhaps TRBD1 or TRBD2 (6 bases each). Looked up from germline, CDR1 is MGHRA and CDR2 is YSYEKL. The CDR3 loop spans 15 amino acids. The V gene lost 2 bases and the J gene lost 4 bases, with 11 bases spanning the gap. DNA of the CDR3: TGCGCCAGCAGCCAACTTGGGGGGCGCACCGGGGAGCTGTTTTTT. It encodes CASSQLGGRTGELFF.

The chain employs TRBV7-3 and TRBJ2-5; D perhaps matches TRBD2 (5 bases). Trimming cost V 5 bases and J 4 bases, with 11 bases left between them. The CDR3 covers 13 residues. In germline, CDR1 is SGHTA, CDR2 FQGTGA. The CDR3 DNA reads TGTGCCAGCAGCGGAGGTGGTGGAGAGACCCAGTACTTC. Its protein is CASSGGGGETQYF.

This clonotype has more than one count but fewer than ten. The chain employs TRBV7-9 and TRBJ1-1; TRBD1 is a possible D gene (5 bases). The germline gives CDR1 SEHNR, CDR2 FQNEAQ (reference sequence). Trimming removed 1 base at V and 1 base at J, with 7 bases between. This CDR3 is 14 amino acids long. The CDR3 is CASSLETENTEAFF. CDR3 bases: TGTGCCAGCAGCTTAGAGACAGAGAACACTGAAGCTTTCTTT.

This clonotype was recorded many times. In DNA, the CDR3 is TGCGCCAGCAGCATCCGCCGCGAGTACAATGAGCAGTTCTTC. Its translation is CASSIRREYNEQFF. The genes are TRBV4-3 and TRBJ2-1, with no clear D. The germline gives CDR1 LGHNA, CDR2 YSLEER. V was pared by 5 bases and J by 4 bases, with 12 bases between. This CDR3 has 14 residues.

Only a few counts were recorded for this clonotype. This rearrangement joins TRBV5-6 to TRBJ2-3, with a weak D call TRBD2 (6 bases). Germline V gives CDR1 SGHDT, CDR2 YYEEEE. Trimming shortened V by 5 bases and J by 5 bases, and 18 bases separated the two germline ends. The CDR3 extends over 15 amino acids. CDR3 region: CASSFPAGLGDTQYF. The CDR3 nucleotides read TGTGCCAGCAGTTTTCCGGCGGGGCTGGGAGATACGCAGTATTTT.

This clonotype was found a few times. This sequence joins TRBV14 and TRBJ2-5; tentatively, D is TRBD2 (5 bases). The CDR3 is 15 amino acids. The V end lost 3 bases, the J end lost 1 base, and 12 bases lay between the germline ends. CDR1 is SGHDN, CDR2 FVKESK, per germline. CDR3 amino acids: CASSQGLGAQETQYF. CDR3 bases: TGTGCCAGCAGCCAGGGTCTGGGAGCCCAAGAGACCCAGTACTTC.

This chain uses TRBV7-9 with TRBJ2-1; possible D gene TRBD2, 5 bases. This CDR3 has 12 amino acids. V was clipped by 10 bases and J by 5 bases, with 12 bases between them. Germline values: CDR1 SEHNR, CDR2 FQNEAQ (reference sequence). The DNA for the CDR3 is TGTGCCATAGAGGGTAGGAACAATGAGCAGTTCTTC. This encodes CAIEGRNNEQFF.

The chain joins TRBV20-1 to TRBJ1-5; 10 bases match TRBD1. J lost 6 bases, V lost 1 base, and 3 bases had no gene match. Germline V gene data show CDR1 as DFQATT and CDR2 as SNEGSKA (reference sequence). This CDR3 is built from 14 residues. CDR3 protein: CSARGTGGSQPQHF. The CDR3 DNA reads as TGCAGTGCTAGAGGGACAGGGGGAAGTCAGCCCCAGCATTTT.